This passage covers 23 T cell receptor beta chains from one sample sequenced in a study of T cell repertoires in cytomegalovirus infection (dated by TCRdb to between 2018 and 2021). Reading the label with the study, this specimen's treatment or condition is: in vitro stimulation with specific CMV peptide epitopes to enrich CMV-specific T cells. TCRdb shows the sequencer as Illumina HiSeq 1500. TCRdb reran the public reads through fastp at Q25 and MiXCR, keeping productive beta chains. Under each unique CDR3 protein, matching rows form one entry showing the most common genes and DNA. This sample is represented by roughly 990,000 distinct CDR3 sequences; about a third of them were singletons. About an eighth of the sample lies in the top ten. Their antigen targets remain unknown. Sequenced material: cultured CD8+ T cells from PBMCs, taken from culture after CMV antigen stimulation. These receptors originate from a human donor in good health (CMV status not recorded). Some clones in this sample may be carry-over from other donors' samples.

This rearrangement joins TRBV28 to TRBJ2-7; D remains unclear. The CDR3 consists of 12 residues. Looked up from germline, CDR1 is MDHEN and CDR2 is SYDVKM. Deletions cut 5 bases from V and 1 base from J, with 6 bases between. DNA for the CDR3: TGTGCCAGCAGTCGGGTTTCCTACGAGCAGTACGTC. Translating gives CASSRVSYEQYV.

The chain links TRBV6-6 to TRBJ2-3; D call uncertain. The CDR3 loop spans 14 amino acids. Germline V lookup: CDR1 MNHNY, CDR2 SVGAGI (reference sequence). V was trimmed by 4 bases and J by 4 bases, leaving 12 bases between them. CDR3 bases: TGTGCCAGCAGTTTGTTTTTAAGTGCAGATACGCAGTATTTT. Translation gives CASSLFLSADTQYF.

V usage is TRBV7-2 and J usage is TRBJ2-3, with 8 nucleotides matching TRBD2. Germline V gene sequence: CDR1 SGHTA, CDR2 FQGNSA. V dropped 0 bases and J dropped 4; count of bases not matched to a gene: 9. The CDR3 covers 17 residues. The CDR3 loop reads CASSLAGGLVSPDTQYF. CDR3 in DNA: TGTGCCAGCAGCTTAGCCGGGGGACTAGTAAGTCCAGATACGCAGTATTTT.

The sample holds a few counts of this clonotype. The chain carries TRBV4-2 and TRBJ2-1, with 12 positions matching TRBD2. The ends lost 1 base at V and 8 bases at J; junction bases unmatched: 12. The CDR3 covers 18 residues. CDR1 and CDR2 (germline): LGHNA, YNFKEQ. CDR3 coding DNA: TGTGCCAGCAGCCAAGCCTCCGTACTAGCGGGGGGCGTGGATGAGCAGTTCTTC. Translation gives CASSQASVLAGGVDEQFF.

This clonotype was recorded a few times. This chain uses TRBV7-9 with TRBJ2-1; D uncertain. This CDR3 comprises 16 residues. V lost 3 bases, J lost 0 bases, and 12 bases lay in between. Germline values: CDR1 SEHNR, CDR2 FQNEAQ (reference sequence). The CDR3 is CASSFLAVSSYNEQFF. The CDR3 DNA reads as TGTGCCAGCAGCTTCCTGGCGGTTAGCTCCTACAATGAGCAGTTCTTC.

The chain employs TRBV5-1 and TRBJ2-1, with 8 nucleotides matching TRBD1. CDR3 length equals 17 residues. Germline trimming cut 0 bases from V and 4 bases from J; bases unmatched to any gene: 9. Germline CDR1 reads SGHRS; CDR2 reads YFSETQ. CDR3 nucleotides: TGCGCCAGCAGCTTGGCCATCGGGGACAGGCGATACAATGAGCAGTTCTTC. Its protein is CASSLAIGDRRYNEQFF.

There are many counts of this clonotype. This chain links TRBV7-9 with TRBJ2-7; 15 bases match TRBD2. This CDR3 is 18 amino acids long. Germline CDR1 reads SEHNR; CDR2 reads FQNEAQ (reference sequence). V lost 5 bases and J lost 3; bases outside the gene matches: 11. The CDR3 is CASSGTSGGQEKFYEQYF. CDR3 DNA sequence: TGTGCCAGCAGCGGGACTAGCGGGGGGCAGGAAAAGTTCTACGAGCAGTACTTC.

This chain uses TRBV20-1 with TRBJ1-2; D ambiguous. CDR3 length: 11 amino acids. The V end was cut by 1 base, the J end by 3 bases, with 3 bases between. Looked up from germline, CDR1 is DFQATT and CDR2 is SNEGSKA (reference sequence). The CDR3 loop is CSARADYGYTF. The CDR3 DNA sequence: TGCAGTGCTAGAGCGGACTATGGCTACACCTTC.

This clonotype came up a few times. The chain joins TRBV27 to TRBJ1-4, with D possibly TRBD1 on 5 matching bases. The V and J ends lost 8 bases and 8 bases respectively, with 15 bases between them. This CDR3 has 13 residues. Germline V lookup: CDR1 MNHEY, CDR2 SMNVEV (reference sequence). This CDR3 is CASVGTLGEKLFF. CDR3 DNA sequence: TGTGCCAGCGTCGGGACCCTGGGGGAAAAACTGTTTTTT. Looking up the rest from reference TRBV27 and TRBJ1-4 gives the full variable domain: EAQVTQNPRYLITVTGKKLTVTCSQNMNHEYMSWYRQDPGLGLRQIYYSMNVEVTDKGDVPEGYKVSRKEKRNFPLILESPSPNQTSLYFCASVGTLGEKLFFGSGTQLSVL.

CDR3 region: CASSLWGSYTGELFF. CDR3 sequence (DNA): TGTGCCAGCAGCTTGTGGGGTTCTTACACCGGGGAGCTGTTTTTT. This chain connects TRBV5-4 to TRBJ2-2; D gene ambiguous. Trimming pared 1 base from V and 3 bases from J, leaving 10 bases between. Germline CDR1 and CDR2: SGHNT and YYREEE (reference sequence). This CDR3 contains 15 residues.

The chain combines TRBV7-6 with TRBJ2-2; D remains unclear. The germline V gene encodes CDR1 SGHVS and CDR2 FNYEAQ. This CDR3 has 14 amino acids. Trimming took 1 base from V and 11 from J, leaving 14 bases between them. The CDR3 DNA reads TGTGCCAGCAGCTTAGATAATCTGAGTAATGAGCTGTTTTTT. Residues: CASSLDNLSNELFF.

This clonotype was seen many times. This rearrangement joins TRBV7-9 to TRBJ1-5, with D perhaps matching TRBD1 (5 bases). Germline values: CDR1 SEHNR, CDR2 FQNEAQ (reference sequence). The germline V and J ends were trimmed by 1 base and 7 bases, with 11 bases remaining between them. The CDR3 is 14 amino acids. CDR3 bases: TGTGCCAGCAGCTTAGGCTGGGGCGGACAGCCCCAGCATTTT. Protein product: CASSLGWGGQPQHF.

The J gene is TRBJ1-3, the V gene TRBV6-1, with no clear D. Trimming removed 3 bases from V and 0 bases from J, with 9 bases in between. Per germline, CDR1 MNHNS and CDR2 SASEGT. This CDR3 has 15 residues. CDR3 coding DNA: TGTGCCAGCAGTGACGGACCGAGCTCTGGAAACACCATATATTTT. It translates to CASSDGPSSGNTIYF.

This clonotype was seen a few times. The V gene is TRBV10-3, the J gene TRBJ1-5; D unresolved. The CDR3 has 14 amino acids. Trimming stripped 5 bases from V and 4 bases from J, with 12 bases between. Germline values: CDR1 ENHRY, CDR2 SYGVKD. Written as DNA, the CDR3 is TGTGCCATCAGTCCGATAGGGTCAAATCAGCCCCAGCATTTT. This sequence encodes CAISPIGSNQPQHF.

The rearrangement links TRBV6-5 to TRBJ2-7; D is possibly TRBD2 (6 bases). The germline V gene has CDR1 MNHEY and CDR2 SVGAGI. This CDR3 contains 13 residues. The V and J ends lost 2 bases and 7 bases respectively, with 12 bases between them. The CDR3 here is CASSYGLGGEQYF. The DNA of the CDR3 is TGTGCCAGCAGTTACGGTTTGGGAGGAGAGCAGTACTTC.

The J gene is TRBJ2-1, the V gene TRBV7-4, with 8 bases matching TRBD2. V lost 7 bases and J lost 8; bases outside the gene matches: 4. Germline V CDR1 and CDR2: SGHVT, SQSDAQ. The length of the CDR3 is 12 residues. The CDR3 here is CASTHGGDEQFF. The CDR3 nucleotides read TGTGCCAGCACCCACGGGGGGGATGAGCAGTTCTTC.

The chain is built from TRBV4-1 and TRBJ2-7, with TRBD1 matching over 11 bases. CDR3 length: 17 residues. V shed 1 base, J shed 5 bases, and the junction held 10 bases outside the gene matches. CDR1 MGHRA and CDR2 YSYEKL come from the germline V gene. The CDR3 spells CASSQGTGGYSSHEQYF. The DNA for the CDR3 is TGCGCCAGCAGCCAAGGGACAGGGGGCTATTCTTCCCACGAGCAGTACTTC.

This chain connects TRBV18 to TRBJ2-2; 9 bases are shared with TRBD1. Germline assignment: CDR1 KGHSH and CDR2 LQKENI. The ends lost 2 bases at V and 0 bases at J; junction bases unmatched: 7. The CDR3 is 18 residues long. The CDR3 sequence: CASSPRDRVLANTGELFF. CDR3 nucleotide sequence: TGTGCCAGCTCACCAAGGGACAGGGTCCTCGCGAACACCGGGGAGCTGTTTTTT.

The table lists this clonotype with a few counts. CDR3 amino acids: CASSIGDISNQPQHF. The CDR3 coding sequence is TGTGCCAGTAGTATAGGGGACATTTCCAATCAGCCCCAGCATTTT. V is TRBV19 and J is TRBJ1-5; D might be TRBD1 (6 bases). CDR3 size: 15 residues. CDR1 is LNHDA, CDR2 SQIVND, per germline (reference sequence). V was pared by 1 base and J by 3 bases, with 10 bases between.

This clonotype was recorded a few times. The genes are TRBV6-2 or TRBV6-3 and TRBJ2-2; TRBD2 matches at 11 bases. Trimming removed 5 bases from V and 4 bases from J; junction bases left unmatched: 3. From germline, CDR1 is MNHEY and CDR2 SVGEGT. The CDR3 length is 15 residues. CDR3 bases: TGTGCCAGCAGTCTAGCGGGGGGTTTCACCGGGGAGCTGTTTTTT. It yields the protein CASSLAGGFTGELFF.

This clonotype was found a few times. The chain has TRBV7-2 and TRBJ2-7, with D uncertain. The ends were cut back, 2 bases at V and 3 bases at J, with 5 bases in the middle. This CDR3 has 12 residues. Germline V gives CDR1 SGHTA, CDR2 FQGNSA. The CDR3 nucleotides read TGTGCCAGCAGCTTATCCGACTACGAGCAGTACGTC. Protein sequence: CASSLSDYEQYV.

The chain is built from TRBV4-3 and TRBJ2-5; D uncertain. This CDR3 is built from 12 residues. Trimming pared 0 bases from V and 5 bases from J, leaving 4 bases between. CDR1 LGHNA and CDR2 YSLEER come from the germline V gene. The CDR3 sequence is CASSQDWETQYF. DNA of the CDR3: TGCGCCAGCAGCCAAGATTGGGAGACCCAGTACTTC.

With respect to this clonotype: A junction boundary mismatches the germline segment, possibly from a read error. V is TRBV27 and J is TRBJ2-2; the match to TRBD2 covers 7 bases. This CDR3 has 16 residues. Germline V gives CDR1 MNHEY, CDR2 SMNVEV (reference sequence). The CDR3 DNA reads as TGTGCCAGTAGTTTATCTCGGGGTAGCGGGACCGGGGAGCTGTTTTTT. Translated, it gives CASSLSRGSGTGELFF.